Listed here is a single T cell receptor beta chain. The antigen remains unidentified. This CDR3 contains 16 residues. The V gene's germline CDR1 is DFQATT and CDR2 SNEGSKA (reference sequence). V was pared by 3 bases and J by 3 bases, with 19 bases between. These data are taken from a study of blood T cells in healthy people across ages. Study findings and constraints: Per million T cells, the diversity of TCR beta decreased roughly linearly as age advanced. A greater number of naive CD4+ cells and higher diversity distinguished long-lived donors from aged donors.

The sample, 9 to 10 milliliters of peripheral blood, was drawn from each donor. Next came a second PCR, run for about 6 to 11 cycles, which used a sample-barcoded 5' primer along with a J-beta primer mix. Researchers report that each sample yielded at least 3 million CDR3-containing paired-end reads. TCRdb independently ran MiXCR on the 5' RACE reads; one entry per CDR3 protein. This table holds approximately 600,000 distinct CDR3 sequences, about 54% found once. The receptor was derived from a man aged 55 to 69 in good health. Sequencing used blood. The chain links TRBV20-1 to TRBJ2-3; perhaps TRBD1 as D (6 bases). CDR3 sequence: CSARDEGEYMTDTQYF. CDR3 bases: TGCAGTGCTAGGGACGAGGGGGAGTATATGACAGATACGCAGTATTTT.